This passage covers 27 T cell receptor beta chains from one sample sequenced in a study of cytomegalovirus exposure and HLA in healthy donors. Both 60 Vbeta primers and 13 Jbeta primers went into the PCR. Profiled with immunoSEQ multiplex PCR; TCRdb holds only in-frame clones, not every one. The table includes 130,000 to 150,000 clones, nearly 80% detected once. Sequences were obtained from PBMCs. The source is a male donor in good health and CMV-seronegative.

The count of this clone is one. The gene calls are TRBV4-3 and TRBJ2-7; 7 bases are shared with TRBD1. The CDR3 runs 15 residues. Trimming cost V 4 bases and J 4 bases; bases outside gene matches: 10. Per germline, CDR1 LGHNA and CDR2 YSLEER. CDR3 sequence reads: CASSLNRGSPYEQYF. The CDR3, as DNA: TGCGCCAGCAGCCTTAACAGGGGAAGCCCTTACGAGCAGTACTTC.

J is TRBJ2-1 and V is TRBV4-1; 8 bases map to TRBD2. V dropped 5 bases and J dropped 7; count of bases not matched to a gene: 7. The CDR3 loop spans 14 amino acids. Germline V CDR1 and CDR2: MGHRA, YSYEKL. The CDR3 loop reads CASSSGTRWNEQFF. The DNA of the CDR3 is TGCGCCAGCAGCTCCGGGACTAGGTGGAATGAGCAGTTCTTC.

The rearrangement links TRBV4-2 to TRBJ1-2, with D uncertain. Trimming took 3 bases from V and 0 from J, leaving 8 bases between them. This CDR3 has 14 amino acids. CDR1 LGHNA and CDR2 YNFKEQ come from the germline V gene. The DNA for the CDR3 is TGTGCCAGCAGCCAGGCCCTAGCTAACTATGGCTACACCTTC. As protein: CASSQALANYGYTF.

This sequence joins TRBV7-2 and TRBJ2-3; the D gene is possibly TRBD2 (6 bases). The CDR3 is made up of 15 amino acids. Trimming pared 1 base from V and 2 bases from J, leaving 10 bases between. Germline CDR1 reads SGHTA; CDR2 reads FQGNSA. The CDR3 DNA reads as TGTGCCAGCAGCTTAGTGTTAGCGGCCACAGATACGCAGTATTTT. Translated: CASSLVLAATDTQYF.

J is TRBJ1-2 and V is TRBV6-6, with D hard to call. V gave up 2 bases and J gave up 2 bases, with 6 bases separating them. Germline assignment: CDR1 MNHNY and CDR2 SVGAGI (reference sequence). This CDR3 spans 13 amino acids. The CDR3 nucleotides are TGTGCCAGCAGTTACGAGATAAACTATGGCTACACCTTC. Its translation is CASSYEINYGYTF.

V gene TRBV4-2 combines with J gene TRBJ2-5; no firm D call. V was trimmed by 0 bases and J by 5 bases, leaving 13 bases between them. The CDR3 spans 15 residues. The germline gives CDR1 LGHNA, CDR2 YNFKEQ. The CDR3 DNA reads as TGTGCCAGCAGCCAAGAAACGTCGGGTTTGGAGACCCAGTACTTC. As protein: CASSQETSGLETQYF.

The chain joins TRBV27 to TRBJ1-2; 9 bases agree with TRBD1. Germline loops: CDR1 MNHEY, CDR2 SMNVEV (reference sequence). The CDR3 extends over 12 amino acids. V lost 5 bases and J lost 8; bases outside the gene matches: 3. CDR3 in amino acids: CASSGTGSGYTF. The CDR3 DNA is TGTGCCAGCAGTGGGACAGGGTCCGGCTACACCTTC.

V usage is TRBV5-4 and J usage is TRBJ1-1, with 9 bases identical to TRBD1. CDR3 length: 16 residues. CDR1 and CDR2 from the germline V gene are SGHNT and YYREEE (reference sequence). Trimming removed 4 bases from V and 4 bases from J; junction bases left unmatched: 11. Here the CDR3 reads CASSSTGGGFGTEAFF. As DNA, the CDR3 is TGTGCCAGCAGCAGCACAGGGGGCGGGTTCGGCACTGAAGCTTTCTTT.

The chain employs TRBV5-4 and TRBJ2-7; D is possibly TRBD2 (6 bases). The CDR3 length is 15 residues. V gave up 0 bases and J gave up 5 bases, with 15 bases separating them. CDR1 SGHNT and CDR2 YYREEE come from the germline V gene (reference sequence). The CDR3 DNA reads TGTGCCAGCAGCTTGGGTGCGGGGCTCCCGGACGAGCAGTACTTC. Its protein is CASSLGAGLPDEQYF. Together with reference TRBV5-4 and TRBJ2-7, the CDR3 gives the full variable domain: ETGVTQSPTHLIKTRGQQVTLRCSSQSGHNTVSWYQQALGQGPQFIFQYYREEENGRGNFPPRFSGLQFPNYSSELNVNALELDDSALYLCASSLGAGLPDEQYFGPGTRLTVT.

The chain employs TRBV28 and TRBJ2-3, with D maybe TRBD2 (5 bases). CDR1 is MDHEN and CDR2 is SYDVKM in the germline V gene. V was cut by 5 bases and J by 8 bases, with 14 bases left in between. This CDR3 contains 13 residues. The CDR3 bases are TGTGCCAGCAGTCAGATAGCGATCGGTACGCAGTATTTT. Its protein product is CASSQIAIGTQYF.

The chain links TRBV6-6 to TRBJ2-1, with 7 bases that match TRBD1. This CDR3 has 14 residues. Germline V lookup: CDR1 MNHNY, CDR2 SVGAGI (reference sequence). The junction had 7 bases not matched to a gene; V was cut back by 6 bases and J by 5 bases. CDR3 in DNA: TGTGCCAGCAGGGCCGGGACAGCCAACAATGAGCAGTTCTTC. This codes for CASRAGTANNEQFF.

This clone was counted a single time. The J gene is TRBJ2-1, the V gene TRBV27; D is uncertain. The germline V gene has CDR1 MNHEY and CDR2 SMNVEV (reference sequence). The CDR3 extends over 12 amino acids. Trimming removed 5 bases from V and 6 bases from J, with 8 bases in between. CDR3 nucleotides: TGTGCCAGCAGTCCAGGTTTCAATGAGCAGTTCTTC. Translated: CASSPGFNEQFF.

The chain links TRBV7-9 to TRBJ2-6, with TRBD1 identical over 8 bases. The CDR3 loop spans 18 amino acids. Germline V gives CDR1 SEHNR, CDR2 FQNEAQ (reference sequence). V lost 5 bases to trimming and J lost 0 bases; unmatched junction nucleotides: 9. CDR3 bases: TGTGCCAGCAGCCGATCCGGGACAGGATTCTCTGGGGCCAACGTCCTGACTTTC. This gives the protein CASSRSGTGFSGANVLTF.

V gene TRBV7-2 combines with J gene TRBJ1-1, with 7 nucleotides matching TRBD1. CDR1 is SGHTA and CDR2 is FQGNSA in the germline V gene. With 3 bases clipped from V and 1 base from J, the junction kept 2 bases outside the gene matches. The CDR3 extends over 14 amino acids. The CDR3 here is CASSFRDRNTEAFF. The CDR3 DNA is TGTGCCAGCAGCTTTAGGGACAGGAACACTGAAGCTTTCTTT.

This rearrangement joins TRBV7-9 to TRBJ1-1; D unclear. The CDR3 length is 12 residues. V gave up 6 bases and J gave up 1 base, with 6 bases separating them. The germline gives CDR1 SEHNR, CDR2 FQNEAQ (reference sequence). For the CDR3, the DNA is TGTGCCAGCAGGGCGGGGAACACTGAAGCTTTCTTT. Its translation is CASRAGNTEAFF.

The chain couples TRBV21-1 to TRBJ1-1. TRBV21-1 is a pseudogene locus. The CDR3 is made up of 15 amino acids. Here the CDR3 DNA reads TGTGCCAGCAGCAAAGAGGGAGCAGAAAACACTGAAGCTTTCTTT. It yields the protein CASSKEGAENTEAFF.

The rearrangement links TRBV6-5 to TRBJ1-1, with D perhaps TRBD1 (6 bases). Germline values: CDR1 MNHEY, CDR2 SVGAGI. The ends were cut back, 6 bases at V and 11 bases at J, with 22 bases in the middle. The CDR3 length is 14 residues. Here the CDR3 DNA reads TGTGCCAGCAGCGGGATCGACAGGACTCAACAGGCTTTCTTT. Protein: CASSGIDRTQQAFF.

This chain joins TRBV5-4 and TRBJ1-2; no reliable D call. The CDR3 sequence is 14 residues long. The V end was cut by 4 bases, the J end by 7 bases, with 17 bases between. Germline loops: CDR1 SGHNT, CDR2 YYREEE (reference sequence). This CDR3 reads CASSPWGDSSGYTF. The DNA of the CDR3 is TGTGCCAGCAGCCCGTGGGGAGACTCCAGTGGCTACACCTTC.

The CDR3 loop is CASRSAGTGGYEQYF. DNA for the CDR3: TGTGCCAGCAGGAGTGCCGGGACAGGGGGCTACGAGCAGTACTTC. V usage is TRBV6-5 and J usage is TRBJ2-7; 11 bases fit TRBD1. CDR1 is MNHEY, CDR2 SVGAGI, per germline. The length of the CDR3 is 15 residues. V gave up 6 bases and J gave up 3 bases; unmatched junction bases: 7.

Only one count was recorded for this clone. V gene TRBV11-2 combines with J gene TRBJ2-7; D uncertain. V was pared by 1 base and J by 5 bases, with 6 bases between. The CDR3 length is 12 residues. Germline CDR1 SGHAT, CDR2 FQNNGV. Written as DNA, the CDR3 is TGTGCCAGCAGCTTAGTCCGGGACGAGCAGTACTTC. This codes for CASSLVRDEQYF.

This rearrangement joins TRBV19 to TRBJ2-5, with TRBD2 identical over 10 bases. CDR3 size: 15 residues. In germline, CDR1 is LNHDA, CDR2 SQIVND (reference sequence). V lost 9 bases and J lost 5; bases outside the gene matches: 12. CDR3 region: CASSGTSAGRETQYF. The DNA of the CDR3 is TGTGCCAGCTCCGGGACTAGCGCTGGTAGGGAGACCCAGTACTTC.

This CDR3 reads CASSTTGGNTEAFF. For the CDR3, the DNA is TGTGCCAGTAGTACGACAGGGGGGAACACTGAAGCTTTCTTT. The J gene is TRBJ1-1, the V gene TRBV19, with 9 nucleotides matching TRBD1. Per germline, CDR1 LNHDA and CDR2 SQIVND (reference sequence). Trimming took 4 bases from V and 1 from J; bases not matched to a gene: 1. CDR3 length: 14 amino acids.

The gene calls are TRBV11-3 and TRBJ1-6; D is ambiguous. V was clipped by 5 bases and J by 7 bases, with 15 bases between them. Per germline, CDR1 SGHNT and CDR2 YENEEA. The CDR3 spans 15 residues. The CDR3 region is CASSVGGSRNSPLHF. CDR3 coding DNA: TGTGCCAGCAGCGTAGGAGGGTCTAGGAATTCACCCCTCCACTTT.

This rearrangement joins TRBV5-5 to TRBJ1-5; D is unclear. Per the germline V gene, CDR1 is SGHKS and CDR2 is YYEKEE (reference sequence). The CDR3 has 14 residues. Trimming stripped 5 bases from V and 1 base from J, with 10 bases between. CDR3 sequence (DNA): TGTGCCAGCAGTCTGAGGTACAGCAATCAGCCCCAGCATTTT. This translates into CASSLRYSNQPQHF.

The chain uses TRBV6-5 and TRBJ1-1; tentatively, D is TRBD1 (5 bases). This CDR3 has 12 residues. The germline gives CDR1 MNHEY, CDR2 SVGAGI. V lost 6 bases and J 7 bases, leaving 12 bases between the germline ends. Written as DNA, the CDR3 is TGTGCCAGCAGCACTTGGGGGGGTGAAGCTTTCTTT. Its protein product is CASSTWGGEAFF.

The genes are TRBV30 and TRBJ2-1, with D possibly TRBD2 on 5 matching bases. The CDR3 consists of 12 residues. V was cut by 0 bases and J by 11 bases, with 11 bases left in between. Per germline, CDR1 GTSNPN and CDR2 SVGIG (reference sequence). DNA of the CDR3: TGTGCCTGGAGTGTAGGAGGTCTTCAGCAGTTCTTC. It codes for CAWSVGGLQQFF.

The chain links TRBV5-3 to TRBJ1-2, with no clear D. TRBV5-3 is sorted into the ORF group, with uncertain function. There are 14 residues in the CDR3. Trimming shortened V by 2 bases and J by 7 bases, and 15 bases separated the two germline ends. CDR3 in DNA: TGTGCCAGAAGCTTTGGTGCCAGGTGCTTTGGCTACACCTTC. Translation: CARSFGARCFGYTF.